This TCR beta chain was recovered during a study of blood T cell repertoires in COVID-19. Two negative PCRs, clearance, or symptom resolution had been documented for recovered Cohort 3 donors. Measured with immunoSEQ multiplex PCR; TCRdb has only the in-frame clones, and not every one. The sample holds approximately 250,000 clones, more than 85% seen once. Sample: PBMCs or T cells enriched from blood (not recorded which). This clonotype originated in a woman aged 25 to 39 who had recovered from COVID-19.

The CDR3 protein is CASTGTENEQFF. CDR3 nucleotides: TGTGCCAGCACAGGAACAGAGAATGAGCAGTTCTTC. V and J are TRBV28 and TRBJ2-1; no firm D call. Per germline, CDR1 MDHEN and CDR2 SYDVKM. The CDR3 has 12 amino acids. Trimming shortened V by 7 bases and J by 7 bases, and 11 bases separated the two germline ends.